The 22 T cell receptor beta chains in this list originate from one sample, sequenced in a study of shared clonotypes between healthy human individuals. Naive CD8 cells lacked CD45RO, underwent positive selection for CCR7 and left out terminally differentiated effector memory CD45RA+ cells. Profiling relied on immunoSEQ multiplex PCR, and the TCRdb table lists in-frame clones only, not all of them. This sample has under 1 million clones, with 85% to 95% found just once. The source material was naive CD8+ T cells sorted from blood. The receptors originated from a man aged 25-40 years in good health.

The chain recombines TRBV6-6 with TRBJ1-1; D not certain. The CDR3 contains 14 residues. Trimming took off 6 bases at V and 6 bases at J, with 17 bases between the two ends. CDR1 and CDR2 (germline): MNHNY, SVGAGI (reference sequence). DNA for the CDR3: TGTGCCAGCAGCCCACTTCCAGAAACCCCTGAAGCTTTCTTT. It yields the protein CASSPLPETPEAFF.

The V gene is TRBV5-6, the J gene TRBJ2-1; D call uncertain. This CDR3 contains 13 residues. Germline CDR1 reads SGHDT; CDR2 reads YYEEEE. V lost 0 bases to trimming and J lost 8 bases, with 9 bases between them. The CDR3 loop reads CASSLDYQDEQFF. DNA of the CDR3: TGTGCCAGCAGCTTGGACTACCAAGATGAGCAGTTCTTC. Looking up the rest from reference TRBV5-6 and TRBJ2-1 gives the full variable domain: DAGVTQSPTHLIKTRGQQVTLRCSPKSGHDTVSWYQQALGQGPQFIFQYYEEEERQRGNFPDRFSGHQFPNYSSELNVNALLLGDSALYLCASSLDYQDEQFFGPGTRLTVL.

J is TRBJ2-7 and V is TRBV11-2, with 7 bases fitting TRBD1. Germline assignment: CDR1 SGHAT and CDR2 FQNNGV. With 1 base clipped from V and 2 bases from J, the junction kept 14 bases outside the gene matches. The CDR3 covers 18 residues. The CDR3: CASSLAPQTGTAAYEQYF. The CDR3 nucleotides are TGTGCCAGCAGCTTAGCCCCCCAAACCGGGACAGCTGCCTACGAGCAGTACTTC.

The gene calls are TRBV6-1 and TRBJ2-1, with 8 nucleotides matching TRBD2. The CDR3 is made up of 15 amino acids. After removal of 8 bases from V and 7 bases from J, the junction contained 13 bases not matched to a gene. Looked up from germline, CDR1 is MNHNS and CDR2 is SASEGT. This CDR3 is CASPRAAGVWNEQFF. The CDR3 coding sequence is TGTGCCAGCCCTAGGGCAGCGGGAGTTTGGAATGAGCAGTTCTTC.

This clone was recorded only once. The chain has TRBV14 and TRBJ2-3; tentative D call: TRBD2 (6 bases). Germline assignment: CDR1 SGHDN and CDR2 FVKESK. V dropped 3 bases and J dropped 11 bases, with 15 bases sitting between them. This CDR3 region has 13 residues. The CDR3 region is CASSHWDSSWQYF. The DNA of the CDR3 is TGTGCCAGCAGCCACTGGGACTCCTCCTGGCAGTATTTT.

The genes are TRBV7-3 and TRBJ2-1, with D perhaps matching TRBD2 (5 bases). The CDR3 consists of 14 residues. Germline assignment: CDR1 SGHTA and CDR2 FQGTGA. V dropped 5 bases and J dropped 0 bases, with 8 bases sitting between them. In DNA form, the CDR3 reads TGTGCCAGCAGCCCCGGAGGCTCCTACAATGAGCAGTTCTTC. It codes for CASSPGGSYNEQFF. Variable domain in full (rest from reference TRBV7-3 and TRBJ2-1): GAGVSQTPSNKVTEKGKYVELRCDPISGHTALYWYRQSLGQGPEFLIYFQGTGAADDSGLPNDRFFAVRPEGSVSTLKIQRTERGDSAVYLCASSPGGSYNEQFFGPGTRLTVL.

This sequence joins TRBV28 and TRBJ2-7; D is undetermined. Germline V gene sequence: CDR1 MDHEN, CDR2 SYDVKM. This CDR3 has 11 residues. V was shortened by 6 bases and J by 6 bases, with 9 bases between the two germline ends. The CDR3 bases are TGTGCCAGCAGCCTCTCGACCGAGCAGTACTTC. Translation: CASSLSTEQYF.

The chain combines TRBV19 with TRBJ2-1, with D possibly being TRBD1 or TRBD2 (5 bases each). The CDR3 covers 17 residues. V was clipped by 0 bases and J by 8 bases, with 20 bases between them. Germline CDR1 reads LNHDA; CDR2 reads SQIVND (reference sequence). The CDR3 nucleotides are TGTGCCAGTAGTATAGATTGGGGGTCCTCACGGGGCGATGAGCAGTTCTTC. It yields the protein CASSIDWGSSRGDEQFF.

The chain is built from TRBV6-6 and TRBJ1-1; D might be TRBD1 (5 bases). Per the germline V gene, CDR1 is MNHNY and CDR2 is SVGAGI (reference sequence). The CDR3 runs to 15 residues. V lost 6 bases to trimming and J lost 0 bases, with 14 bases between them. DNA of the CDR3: TGTGCCAGCAGCCAGGGTGAGGGGATGAACACTGAAGCTTTCTTT. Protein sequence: CASSQGEGMNTEAFF.

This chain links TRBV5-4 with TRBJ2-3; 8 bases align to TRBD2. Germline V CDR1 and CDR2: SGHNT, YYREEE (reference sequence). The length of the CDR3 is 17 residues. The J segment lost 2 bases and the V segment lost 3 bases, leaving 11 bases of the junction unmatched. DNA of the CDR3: TGTGCCAGCAGCTCCTTGGACCGGGAGGGCTACACAGATACGCAGTATTTT. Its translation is CASSSLDREGYTDTQYF.

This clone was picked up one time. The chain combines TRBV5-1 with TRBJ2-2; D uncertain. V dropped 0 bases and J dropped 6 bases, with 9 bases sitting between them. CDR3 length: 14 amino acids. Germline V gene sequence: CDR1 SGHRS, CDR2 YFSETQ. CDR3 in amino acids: CASSLVTSPGELFF. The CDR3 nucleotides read TGCGCCAGCAGCTTGGTAACTTCGCCCGGGGAGCTGTTTTTT. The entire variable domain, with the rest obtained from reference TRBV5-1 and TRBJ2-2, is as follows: KAGVTQTPRYLIKTRGQQVTLSCSPISGHRSVSWYQQTPGQGLQFLFEYFSETQRNKGNFPGRFSGRQFSNSRSEMNVSTLELGDSALYLCASSLVTSPGELFFGEGSRLTVL.

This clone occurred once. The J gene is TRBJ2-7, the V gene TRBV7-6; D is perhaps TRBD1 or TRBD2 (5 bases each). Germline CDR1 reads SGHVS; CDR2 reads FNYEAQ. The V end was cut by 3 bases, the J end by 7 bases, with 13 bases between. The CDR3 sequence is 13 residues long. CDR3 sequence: CASSFGRGGEQYF. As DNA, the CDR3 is TGTGCCAGCAGCTTTGGTCGGGGCGGGGAGCAGTACTTC.

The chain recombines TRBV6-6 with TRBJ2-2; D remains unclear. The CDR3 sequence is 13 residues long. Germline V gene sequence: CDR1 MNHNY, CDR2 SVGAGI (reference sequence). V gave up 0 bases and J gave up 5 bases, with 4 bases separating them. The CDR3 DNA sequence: TGTGCCAGCAGTTACTCGAGAACCGGGGAGCTGTTTTTT. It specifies CASSYSRTGELFF.

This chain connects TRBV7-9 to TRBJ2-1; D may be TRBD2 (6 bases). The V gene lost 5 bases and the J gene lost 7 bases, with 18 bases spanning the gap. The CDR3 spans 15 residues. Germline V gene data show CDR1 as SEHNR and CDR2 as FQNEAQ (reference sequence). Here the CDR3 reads CASSVRGAGHNEQFF. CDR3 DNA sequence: TGTGCCAGCAGCGTTCGCGGGGCAGGGCATAATGAGCAGTTCTTC.

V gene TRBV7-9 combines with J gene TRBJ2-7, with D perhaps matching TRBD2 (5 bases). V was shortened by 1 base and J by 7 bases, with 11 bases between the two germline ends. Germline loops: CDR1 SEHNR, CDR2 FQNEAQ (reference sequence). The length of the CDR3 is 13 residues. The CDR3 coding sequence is TGTGCCAGCAGCTTAGTAGCCGGGGAGGAGCAGTACTTC. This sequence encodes CASSLVAGEEQYF.

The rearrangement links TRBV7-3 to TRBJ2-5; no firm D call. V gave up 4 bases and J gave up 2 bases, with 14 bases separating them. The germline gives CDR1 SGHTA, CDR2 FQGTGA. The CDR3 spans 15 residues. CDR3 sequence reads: CASSSPEGLQETQYF. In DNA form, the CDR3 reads TGTGCCAGCAGCTCGCCGGAAGGCCTACAAGAGACCCAGTACTTC.

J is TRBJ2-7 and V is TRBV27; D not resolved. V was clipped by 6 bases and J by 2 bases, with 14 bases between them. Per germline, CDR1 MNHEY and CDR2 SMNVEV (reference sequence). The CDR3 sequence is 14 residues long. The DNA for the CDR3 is TGTGCCAGCAGCCCACGCCTATCCCCCTACGAGCAGTACTTC. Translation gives CASSPRLSPYEQYF.

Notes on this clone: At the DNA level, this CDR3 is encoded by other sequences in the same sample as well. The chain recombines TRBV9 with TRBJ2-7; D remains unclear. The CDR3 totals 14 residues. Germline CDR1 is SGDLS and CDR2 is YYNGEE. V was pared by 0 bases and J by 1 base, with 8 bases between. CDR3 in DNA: TGTGCCAGCAGCGTAGGTGGGTTGTCCTACGAGCAGTACTTC. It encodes CASSVGGLSYEQYF.

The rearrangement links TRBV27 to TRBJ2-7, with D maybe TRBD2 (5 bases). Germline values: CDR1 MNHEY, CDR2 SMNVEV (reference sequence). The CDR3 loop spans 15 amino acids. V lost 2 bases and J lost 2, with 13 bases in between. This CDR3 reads CASSLSSGGTYEQYF. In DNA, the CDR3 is TGTGCCAGCAGTTTAAGTAGTGGAGGAACCTACGAGCAGTACTTC.

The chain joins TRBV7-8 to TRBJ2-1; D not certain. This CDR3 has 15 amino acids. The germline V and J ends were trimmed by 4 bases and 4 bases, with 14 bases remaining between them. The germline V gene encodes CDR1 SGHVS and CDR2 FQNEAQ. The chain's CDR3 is CASSYLPATYNEQFF. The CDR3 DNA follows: TGTGCCAGCAGCTATCTCCCCGCGACTTACAATGAGCAGTTCTTC.

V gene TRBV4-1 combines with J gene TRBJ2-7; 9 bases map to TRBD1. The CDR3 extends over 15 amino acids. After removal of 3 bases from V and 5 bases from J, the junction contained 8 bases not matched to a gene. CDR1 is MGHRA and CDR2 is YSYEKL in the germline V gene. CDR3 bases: TGCGCCAGCAGCCATACAGGGGGCGGTGCAAACGAGCAGTACTTC. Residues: CASSHTGGGANEQYF.

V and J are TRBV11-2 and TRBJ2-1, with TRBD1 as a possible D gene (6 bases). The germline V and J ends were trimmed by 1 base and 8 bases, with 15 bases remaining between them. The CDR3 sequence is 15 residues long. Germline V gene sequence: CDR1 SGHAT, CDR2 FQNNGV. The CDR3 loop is CASSLGVGGGYEQFF. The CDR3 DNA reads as TGTGCCAGCAGCTTAGGGGTAGGGGGTGGGTATGAGCAGTTCTTC. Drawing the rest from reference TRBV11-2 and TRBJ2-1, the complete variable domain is EAGVAQSPRYKIIEKRQSVAFWCNPISGHATLYWYQQILGQGPKLLIQFQNNGVVDDSQLPKDRFSAERLKGVDSTLKIQPAKLEDSAVYLCASSLGVGGGYEQFFGPGTRLTVL.